Detailed here is one TCR beta chain. TCRdb reprocessed the 5' RACE reads, with one entry per CDR3 protein and no DNA. There are around 190,000 distinct CDR3 sequences in the sample, with roughly 1.5% held by the top ten. This sample was taken from a study of monozygotic twins with inflammatory bowel disease. Germline V gene lookup returns CDR1 SQVTM and CDR2 ANQGSEA. There are 13 residues in the CDR3. This clonotype was obtained from a human donor with ulcerative colitis or Crohn's disease, or a healthy co-twin of an affected twin (not recorded which). The rearrangement links TRBV29-1 to TRBJ2-5; TCRdb reports TRBD1, a call that lacks DNA to check it against. Source material: blood. The CDR3 loop reads CSVQRTGSETQYF.